This passage covers 9 T cell receptor beta chains from one sample sequenced in a study of cytomegalovirus exposure and HLA in healthy donors. The table came from immunoSEQ multiplex PCR; TCRdb's copy has only in-frame clones and leaves some out. The sample lists some 140,000 clones, less than 90% occurring once. Material for sequencing was PBMCs. The receptor set was obtained from a man between 18 and 29 years old in good health and CMV-seronegative.

The V gene is TRBV6-1, the J gene TRBJ1-2, with 7 bases that match TRBD1. Germline CDR1 is MNHNS and CDR2 is SASEGT. With 0 bases clipped from V and 5 bases from J, the junction kept 15 bases outside the gene matches. The CDR3 is 18 residues long. The CDR3 protein is CASSEARWGQTPWYGYTF. CDR3 DNA: TGTGCCAGCAGTGAAGCGAGGTGGGGACAGACCCCTTGGTATGGCTACACCTTC.

This chain joins TRBV2 and TRBJ2-7; D may be TRBD1 (5 bases). V lost 1 base, J lost 5 bases, and 15 bases lay in between. The germline CDR1 and CDR2 sequences are SNHLY and FYNNEI. This CDR3 contains 15 residues. The CDR3 reads CASSEDRTPGNEQYF. The CDR3 nucleotides read TGTGCCAGCAGTGAAGACAGGACCCCCGGAAACGAGCAGTACTTC.

The chain recombines TRBV5-1 with TRBJ1-2, with TRBD1 matching 8 bases. With V trimmed by 4 bases and J by 6 bases, 8 bases remained unmatched. The CDR3 runs to 14 residues. Looked up from germline, CDR1 is SGHRS and CDR2 is YFSETQ. The CDR3 DNA is TGCGCCAGCAGCCCCGGTGACAGGGGCGATGGCTACACCTTC. This codes for CASSPGDRGDGYTF. Based on the CDR3 plus reference TRBV5-1 and TRBJ1-2, the full variable domain is KAGVTQTPRYLIKTRGQQVTLSCSPISGHRSVSWYQQTPGQGLQFLFEYFSETQRNKGNFPGRFSGRQFSNSRSEMNVSTLELGDSALYLCASSPGDRGDGYTFGSGTRLTVV.

This chain uses TRBV18 with TRBJ2-1; 11 positions agree with TRBD2. CDR3 length: 18 residues. Per the germline V gene, CDR1 is KGHSH and CDR2 is LQKENI. V lost 3 bases and J lost 0; bases outside the gene matches: 7. CDR3 loop: CASSPGGLAVSSYNEQFF. The CDR3 region has the DNA TGTGCCAGCTCACCCGGGGGACTAGCGGTTAGCTCCTACAATGAGCAGTTCTTC. The whole variable domain, filled in from reference TRBV18 and TRBJ2-1, reads NAGVMQNPRHLVRRRGQEARLRCSPMKGHSHVYWYRQLPEEGLKFMVYLQKENIIDESGMPKERFSAEFPKEGPSILRIQQVVRGDSAAYFCASSPGGLAVSSYNEQFFGPGTRLTVL.

This sequence joins TRBV5-6 and TRBJ2-1, with a tentative D call TRBD1 (6 bases). Between the trimmed V and J ends, which lost 4 bases and 0 bases, there was a span of 11 bases. This CDR3 is built from 15 residues. Germline lookup yields CDR1 SGHDT and CDR2 YYEEEE. CDR3 sequence (DNA): TGTGCCAGCAGCCCGGGACATGACTCCTACAATGAGCAGTTCTTC. Amino acids: CASSPGHDSYNEQFF.

V is TRBV7-9 and J is TRBJ2-7, with D possibly matching TRBD2 (5 bases). CDR1 SEHNR and CDR2 FQNEAQ come from the germline V gene (reference sequence). Trimming pared 2 bases from V and 6 bases from J, leaving 14 bases between. This CDR3 has 14 amino acids. CDR3 coding DNA: TGTGCCAGCAGCTTACCTAGCCAGTCTGGCGAGCAGTACTTC. The encoded protein is CASSLPSQSGEQYF. Full variable domain (missing parts from reference TRBV7-9 and TRBJ2-7): DTGVSQNPRHKITKRGQNVTFRCDPISEHNRLYWYRQTLGQGPEFLTYFQNEAQLEKSRLLSDRFSAERPKGSFSTLEIQRTEQGDSAMYLCASSLPSQSGEQYFGPGTRLTVT.

The V and J genes are TRBV19 and TRBJ1-2, with TRBD1 identical over 8 bases. The CDR3 sequence is 14 residues long. V trimming: 5 bases; J trimming: 6 bases; junction bases outside the gene matches: 8. Germline loops: CDR1 LNHDA, CDR2 SQIVND (reference sequence). CDR3 protein: CASSPDRGRHGYTF. DNA for the CDR3: TGTGCCAGTAGTCCTGACAGGGGACGGCATGGCTACACCTTC.

This chain uses TRBV6-1 with TRBJ1-1; the match to TRBD1 covers 7 bases. In germline, CDR1 is MNHNS, CDR2 SASEGT. The CDR3 has 15 residues. The V and J ends lost 1 base and 0 bases, in that order; junction bases with no gene match: 2. CDR3 in amino acids: CASSEEGQMNTEAFF. The CDR3 DNA is TGTGCCAGCAGTGAAGAGGGACAGATGAACACTGAAGCTTTCTTT.

J is TRBJ1-6 and V is TRBV18, with D maybe TRBD1 (5 bases). Trimming removed 2 bases at V and 8 bases at J, with 7 bases between. Germline V lookup: CDR1 KGHSH, CDR2 LQKENI. There are 13 residues in the CDR3. CDR3 amino acids: CASSPAGDSPLHF. The CDR3 DNA reads TGTGCCAGCTCACCAGCGGGGGATTCACCCCTCCACTTT.